A single T cell receptor (beta chain) is shown here with its context. The table came from immunoSEQ multiplex PCR; TCRdb's copy has only in-frame clones and leaves some out. The data show around 200,000 clones, with 86% seen just once and more than 5.5% held by the top ten. Per germline, CDR1 SGHRS and CDR2 YFSETQ. After removal of 1 base from V and 2 bases from J, the junction contained 5 bases not matched to a gene. The CDR3 contains 16 residues. This sample was taken from a study of blood T cell repertoires in COVID-19. The TCR was taken from a man older than 75 with acute or convalescent COVID-19. The chain couples TRBV5-1 to TRBJ2-3; 9 bases map to TRBD2. What was sequenced was peripheral blood. CDR3 sequence: CASSLRLAGITDTQYF. DNA for the CDR3: TGCGCCAGCAGCTTGAGGCTAGCGGGGATCACAGATACGCAGTATTTT.